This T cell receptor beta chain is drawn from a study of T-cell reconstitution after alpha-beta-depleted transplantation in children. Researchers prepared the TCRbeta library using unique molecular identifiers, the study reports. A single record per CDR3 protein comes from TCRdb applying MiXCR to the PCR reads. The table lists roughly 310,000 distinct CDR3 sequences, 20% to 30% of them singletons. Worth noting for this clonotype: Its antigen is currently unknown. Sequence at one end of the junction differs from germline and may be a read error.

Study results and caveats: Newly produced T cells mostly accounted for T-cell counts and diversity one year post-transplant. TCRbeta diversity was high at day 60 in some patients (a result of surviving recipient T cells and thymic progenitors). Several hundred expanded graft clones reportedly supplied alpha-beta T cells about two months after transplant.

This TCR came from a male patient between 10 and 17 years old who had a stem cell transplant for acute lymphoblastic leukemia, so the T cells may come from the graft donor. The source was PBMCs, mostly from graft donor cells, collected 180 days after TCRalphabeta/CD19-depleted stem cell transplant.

The CDR3 bases are TGCAGCGTAGAAGGACCTAGCGGGAGGTCACAAGAGACCCAGTACTTC. Residues: CSVEGPSGRSQETQYF. The genes are TRBV29-1 and TRBJ2-5, with 11 nucleotides matching TRBD2. The CDR3 is made up of 16 amino acids. CDR1 is SQVTM, CDR2 ANQGSEA, per germline. Looking up the rest from reference TRBV29-1 and TRBJ2-5 gives the full variable domain: SAVISQKPSRDICQRGTSLTIQCQVDSQVTMMFWYRQQPGQSLTLIATANQGSEATYESGFVIDKFPISRPNLTFSTLTVSNMSPEDSSIYLCSVEGPSGRSQETQYFGPGTRLLVL.